This T cell receptor (beta chain) is drawn from a study of post-analysis software for immune sequencing data. Unique molecular identifiers were carried by the TCR beta cDNA libraries. T cells numbering about 0.95 to 10 million gave rise to roughly 0.5 million cDNA molecules. TCRdb redid the calling of the PCR reads with MiXCR, one entry per CDR3 protein. The sample records about 820,000 distinct CDR3 sequences, about 53% being singletons. Study-wide findings and caveats: Patients had higher frequencies than controls of about 5 TRBV segments, including TRBV5-6, TRBV5-1 and TRBV20-1.

Regarding this clonotype: What it recognizes is unknown.

The germline gives CDR1 SGHRS, CDR2 YFSETQ. This CDR3 comprises 16 residues. V shed 3 bases and J 3 bases; nucleotides not matched to a gene: 9. V usage is TRBV5-1 and J usage is TRBJ1-1; TRBD1 matches 9 bases. This TCR was sampled from a girl between 5 and 17 years old with multiple sclerosis. The sample taken for sequencing was blood. For the CDR3, the DNA is TGCGCCAGCAGCTCACGGACAGGGGACGCGGACACTGAAGCTTTCTTT. Protein sequence: CASSSRTGDADTEAFF. The full variable domain, rest sourced from reference TRBV5-1 and TRBJ1-1, is KAGVTQTPRYLIKTRGQQVTLSCSPISGHRSVSWYQQTPGQGLQFLFEYFSETQRNKGNFPGRFSGRQFSNSRSEMNVSTLELGDSALYLCASSSRTGDADTEAFFGQGTRLTVV.